This T cell receptor beta chain was documented in a study of T cell responses to AZD1222 COVID-19 vaccine. Second doses that came at about 4 or about 12 weeks were put together. The V gene's germline CDR1 is SGHRS and CDR2 YFSETQ. The CDR3 spans 13 residues. The V end lost 0 bases, the J end lost 5 bases, and 6 bases lay between the germline ends. Study-level results: Baseline seropositivity characterized only six or seven AZD1222 recipients.

Details on this clone: Antigen: not known.

Some clones are missing from TCRdb's copy, which holds only in-frame ones; the method was immunoSEQ multiplex PCR. The sample contains over 130,000 clones, 90% to 95% of which appear only once. V and J are TRBV5-1 and TRBJ1-5; TRBD1 is a possible D gene (6 bases). Source: peripheral blood, taken 28 days after the second AZD1222 dose. The clonotype comes from an adult who received the AZD1222 COVID-19 vaccine. This CDR3 reads CASSLDRDQPQHF. CDR3 bases: TGCGCCAGCAGCTTGGACAGGGATCAGCCCCAGCATTTT.